This T cell receptor beta chain was profiled in a study of T cell repertoires in cytomegalovirus infection. Ten or more counts support this clonotype. Its antigen is not identified. V was cut by 1 base and J by 2 bases, with 12 bases left in between. Per the germline V gene, CDR1 is SGHVS and CDR2 is FQNEAQ. The CDR3 totals 16 residues. A single record per CDR3 protein comes from TCRdb applying MiXCR to the reads. Among around 530,000 distinct CDR3 sequences, about a quarter were seen once, and the ten largest hold around 14%. Study-wide results and caveats: In two of eight donors, the top clonotype was HLA-C-restricted CMV-specific.

The receptor was derived from a human donor in good health (CMV status not recorded). Some clones in this sample may be carry-over from other donors' samples. This chain connects TRBV7-8 to TRBJ2-1; D uncertain. Sequencing used PBMCs. CDR3 loop: CASSLEPGRTYNEQFF. CDR3 nucleotide sequence: TGTGCCAGCAGCTTAGAACCAGGCCGAACCTACAATGAGCAGTTCTTC.